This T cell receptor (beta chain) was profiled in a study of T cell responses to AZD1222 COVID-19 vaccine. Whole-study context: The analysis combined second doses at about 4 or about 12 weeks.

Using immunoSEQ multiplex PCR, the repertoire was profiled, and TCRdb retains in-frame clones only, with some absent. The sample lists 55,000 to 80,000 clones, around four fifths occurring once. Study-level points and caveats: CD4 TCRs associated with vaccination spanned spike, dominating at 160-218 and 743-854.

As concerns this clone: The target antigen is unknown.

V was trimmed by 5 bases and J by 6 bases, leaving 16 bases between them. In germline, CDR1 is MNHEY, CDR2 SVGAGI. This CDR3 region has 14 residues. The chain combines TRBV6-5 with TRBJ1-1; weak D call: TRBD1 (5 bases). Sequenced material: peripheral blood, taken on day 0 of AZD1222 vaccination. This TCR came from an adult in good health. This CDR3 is CASSPRAWGAEAFF. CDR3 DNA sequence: TGTGCCAGCAGTCCCAGGGCCTGGGGCGCTGAAGCTTTCTTT.